This TCR beta chain was recovered during a study of blood T cells in healthy people across ages. Then a second PCR, running about 6 to 12 cycles, was carried out with a sample-barcoded 5' primer and a J-beta primer mix. Using its own MiXCR run on the 5' RACE reads, TCRdb lists one record per CDR3 protein. The table includes about a million distinct CDR3 sequences, about 53% detected once. The CDR3 sequence is 14 residues long. V was cut by 2 bases and J by 3 bases, with 7 bases left in between. Germline values: CDR1 MNHEY, CDR2 SVGEGT. The sequence derives from a woman in her sixties in good health. Source material: blood. This chain connects TRBV6-2 or TRBV6-3 to TRBJ2-2; D call uncertain. The CDR3 is CASSYLGHTGELFF. The CDR3 nucleotides are TGTGCCAGCAGTTACCTCGGGCACACCGGGGAGCTGTTTTTT.